This entry lists 26 T cell receptor beta chains sequenced from one sample in a study of resident and recirculating memory T cells in vitiligo. The data were produced by immunoSEQ multiplex PCR, yet TCRdb's version contains in-frame clones alone and is incomplete. There are around 78,000 clones in the sample; 92% occur only once, and more than 4.5% lies in the top ten. The sequencing sample was made of blood. These receptors all come from a male donor with vitiligo.

The rearrangement uses TRBV7-9 and TRBJ2-1, with TRBD1 identical over 9 bases. This CDR3 is 15 amino acids long. Germline V CDR1 and CDR2: SEHNR, FQNEAQ (reference sequence). After removal of 6 bases from V and 12 bases from J, the junction contained 15 bases not matched to a gene. CDR3 in amino acids: CASSPYGTGHLVQFF. As DNA, the CDR3 is TGTGCCAGCAGTCCATACGGGACAGGGCACTTGGTGCAGTTCTTC. Full variable domain (remainder filled in from reference TRBV7-9 and TRBJ2-1): DTGVSQNPRHKITKRGQNVTFRCDPISEHNRLYWYRQTLGQGPEFLTYFQNEAQLEKSRLLSDRFSAERPKGSFSTLEIQRTEQGDSAMYLCASSPYGTGHLVQFFGPGTRLTVL.

This sequence joins TRBV9 and TRBJ2-3, with 11 bases matching TRBD2. With V trimmed by 6 bases and J by 4 bases, 7 bases remained unmatched. CDR1 is SGDLS and CDR2 is YYNGEE in the germline V gene. The CDR3 spans 15 residues. The CDR3 sequence: CASTASGRPADTQYF. Here the CDR3 DNA reads TGTGCCAGCACCGCTAGCGGGAGGCCGGCAGATACGCAGTATTTT.

The gene calls are TRBV11-2 and TRBJ2-5, with D possibly being TRBD1 (6 bases). Trimming shortened V by 1 base and J by 1 base, and 10 bases separated the two germline ends. The CDR3 consists of 15 residues. CDR1 and CDR2 from the germline V gene are SGHAT and FQNNGV. CDR3 sequence (DNA): TGTGCCAGCAGCTTAGTTGGGGGCAGCCAAGAGACCCAGTACTTC. Its translation: CASSLVGGSQETQYF.

This chain uses TRBV11-2 with TRBJ2-2, with D possibly matching TRBD2 (6 bases). The V and J ends lost 4 bases and 4 bases respectively, with 13 bases between them. CDR1 is SGHAT and CDR2 is FQNNGV in the germline V gene. The CDR3 runs 15 residues. CDR3 nucleotides: TGTGCCAGCAGCTCCCTTTCGGGAGTCACCGGGGAGCTGTTTTTT. It translates to CASSSLSGVTGELFF.

This sequence joins TRBV11-2 and TRBJ1-1; D is perhaps TRBD1 (6 bases). Germline V gives CDR1 SGHAT, CDR2 FQNNGV. V dropped 3 bases and J dropped 5 bases, with 13 bases sitting between them. CDR3 length: 14 amino acids. The CDR3 protein is CASSFNEGGTEAFF. CDR3 sequence (DNA): TGTGCCAGCAGCTTCAATGAGGGGGGGACTGAAGCTTTCTTT.

The J gene is TRBJ1-4, the V gene TRBV18, with a tentative D call TRBD1 (5 bases). The germline V gene encodes CDR1 KGHSH and CDR2 LQKENI. The CDR3 runs to 18 residues. The V end was cut by 0 bases, the J end by 3 bases, with 17 bases between. The CDR3 DNA sequence: TGTGCCAGCTCACCACCGGGGCGGGACCAGGCGGCTAATGAAAAACTGTTTTTT. It is translated as CASSPPGRDQAANEKLFF.

V usage is TRBV6-1 and J usage is TRBJ1-2, with TRBD1 matching over 10 bases. Germline V gene sequence: CDR1 MNHNS, CDR2 SASEGT. J lost 8 bases, V lost 9 bases, and 9 bases had no gene match. The CDR3 is made up of 13 amino acids. CDR3 sequence (DNA): TGTGCCAGTAGACAGGGGGCTGAAGGGGGCTACACCTTC. Translation gives CASRQGAEGGYTF.

The rearrangement joins TRBV28 to TRBJ1-1, with TRBD1 matching over 11 bases. This CDR3 region has 15 residues. Germline V gene lookup returns CDR1 MDHEN and CDR2 SYDVKM. Trimming cost V 6 bases and J 6 bases; bases outside gene matches: 9. CDR3 in DNA: TGTGCCAGCAGCCAGGGGGGGACAGGGGGGTCTGAAGCTTTCTTT. Translated: CASSQGGTGGSEAFF.

CDR3 region: CASSSSENTEAFF. CDR3 sequence (DNA): TGTGCCAGCAGCTCTTCAGAGAACACTGAAGCTTTCTTT. The rearrangement joins TRBV7-7 to TRBJ1-1, with D hard to call. Trimming cost V 4 bases and J 1 base, with 7 bases left between them. Germline CDR1 is SSHAT and CDR2 is FNYEAQ (reference sequence). The CDR3 contains 13 residues.

This clone was picked up one time. For the CDR3, the DNA is TGCAGCGTTGAAACGGGACAGGGTCGCTACGAGCAGTACTTC. Translation: CSVETGQGRYEQYF. The chain is built from TRBV29-1 and TRBJ2-7, with 9 bases matching TRBD1. Germline-derived CDR1 and CDR2 are SQVTM and ANQGSEA. This CDR3 has 14 amino acids. V was clipped by 2 bases and J by 3 bases; unmatched bases: 5.

The gene calls are TRBV4-2 and TRBJ1-1; 7 bases align to TRBD1. Losses at the gene ends were 1 base for V and 6 bases for J; bases not matched to a gene: 5. The CDR3 consists of 14 residues. CDR1 and CDR2 (germline): LGHNA, YNFKEQ. The DNA of the CDR3 is TGTGCCAGCAGCCAAGGACAGGGTTTCCCTGAAGCTTTCTTT. Protein: CASSQGQGFPEAFF.

The rearrangement links TRBV7-3 to TRBJ1-1; a possible D gene is TRBD1 (6 bases). CDR3 length: 14 amino acids. Germline V gene data show CDR1 as SGHTA and CDR2 as FQGTGA. Trimming cost V 5 bases and J 5 bases, with 15 bases left between them. The CDR3 DNA is TGTGCCAGCAGCCCCGGGGGGGGCGGTACTGAAGCTTTCTTT. Protein sequence: CASSPGGGGTEAFF.

This chain connects TRBV28 to TRBJ2-3; 15 positions match TRBD2. CDR1 and CDR2 (germline): MDHEN, SYDVKM. V lost 6 bases to trimming and J lost 4 bases; unmatched junction nucleotides: 11. The CDR3 loop spans 18 amino acids. CDR3 sequence: CASSPEGLAGGGADTQYF. The CDR3 bases are TGTGCCAGCAGCCCAGAAGGACTAGCGGGAGGGGGAGCAGATACGCAGTATTTT.

The chain uses TRBV27 and TRBJ1-5; unclear D gene. Trimming removed 3 bases from V and 4 bases from J, with 7 bases in between. The V gene's germline CDR1 is MNHEY and CDR2 SMNVEV (reference sequence). The CDR3 extends over 13 amino acids. The CDR3 DNA sequence: TGTGCCAGCAGTTTTTCCGTGAATCAGCCCCAGCATTTT. Translating it yields CASSFSVNQPQHF.

The chain joins TRBV19 to TRBJ2-3; 9 bases are a match to TRBD2. Per the germline V gene, CDR1 is LNHDA and CDR2 is SQIVND (reference sequence). The CDR3 runs 20 residues. J was trimmed by 1 base and V by 5 bases; bases with no gene match: 19. The CDR3 region has the DNA TGTGCCAGTAGTCAAGACGACAGTAGGGGACTAGCATTAGGCACAGATACGCAGTATTTT. Translated, it gives CASSQDDSRGLALGTDTQYF.

The chain employs TRBV4-3 and TRBJ2-1, with 8 bases matching TRBD2. This CDR3 is built from 15 residues. With 4 bases clipped from V and 3 bases from J, the junction kept 5 bases outside the gene matches. Germline CDR1 and CDR2: LGHNA and YSLEER. The CDR3 protein is CASSRSGTSYNEQFF. The CDR3 region has the DNA TGCGCCAGCAGCCGTAGCGGGACGAGCTACAATGAGCAGTTCTTC.

This clone was picked up a small number of times. The chain is built from TRBV19 and TRBJ1-1; 10 bases fit TRBD1. CDR3 length: 15 residues. The V and J ends lost 6 bases and 0 bases, in that order; junction bases with no gene match: 4. Germline V gene sequence: CDR1 LNHDA, CDR2 SQIVND (reference sequence). The CDR3 protein is CASRGTGALNTEAFF. The CDR3 DNA follows: TGTGCCAGTAGGGGGACAGGGGCCTTGAACACTGAAGCTTTCTTT.

The sample holds one count of this clone. The chain links TRBV19 to TRBJ1-4; a weak D match, TRBD1 (6 bases). There are 16 residues in the CDR3. Germline lookup yields CDR1 LNHDA and CDR2 SQIVND (reference sequence). The V end lost 5 bases, the J end lost 4 bases, and 17 bases lay between the germline ends. The DNA of the CDR3 is TGTGCCAGTAGTTACCCTCCGGGACACAGTAATGAAAAACTGTTTTTT. Its protein is CASSYPPGHSNEKLFF.

This clone has only one observation. The chain joins TRBV10-3 to TRBJ2-2, with D perhaps TRBD1 (6 bases). This CDR3 is built from 15 residues. Germline V gene data show CDR1 as ENHRY and CDR2 as SYGVKD. Trimming cost V 6 bases and J 1 base, with 12 bases left between them. The CDR3 spells CAIRGEGVNTGELFF. CDR3 bases: TGTGCCATCAGGGGAGAGGGGGTGAACACCGGGGAGCTGTTTTTT.

For the CDR3, the DNA is TGCGCCAGCAGCCAAGATCCCGGGACTAACTACAATGAGCAGTTCTTC. This gives the protein CASSQDPGTNYNEQFF. The chain combines TRBV4-1 with TRBJ2-1, with 7 bases fitting TRBD2. V trimming: 0 bases; J trimming: 3 bases; junction bases outside the gene matches: 5. CDR1 and CDR2 from the germline V gene are MGHRA and YSYEKL. The CDR3 runs 16 residues.

The rearrangement joins TRBV6-5 to TRBJ2-3; TRBD1 might be the D (6 bases). The CDR3 has 15 amino acids. Germline V lookup: CDR1 MNHEY, CDR2 SVGAGI. V lost 6 bases, J lost 0 bases, and 13 bases lay in between. The CDR3 reads CASSFQGPSTDTQYF. The DNA of the CDR3 is TGTGCCAGCAGCTTCCAGGGGCCAAGCACAGATACGCAGTATTTT.

This chain links TRBV7-9 with TRBJ2-7; 10 bases align to TRBD2. V gave up 0 bases and J gave up 2 bases; unmatched junction bases: 1. This CDR3 contains 15 residues. Germline assignment: CDR1 SEHNR and CDR2 FQNEAQ (reference sequence). CDR3 protein: CASSLASGRAYEQYF. CDR3 coding DNA: TGTGCCAGCAGCTTAGCCAGCGGGAGGGCCTACGAGCAGTACTTC.

The V call is TRBV5-8, the J call TRBJ1-6; 7 bases align to TRBD1. Germline V gene lookup returns CDR1 SGHTS and CDR2 YDEGEE. Germline trimming cut 0 bases from V and 0 bases from J; bases unmatched to any gene: 9. The CDR3 has 19 residues. CDR3 sequence (DNA): TGTGCCAGCAGCTTGGTACAGGGGCCACGGAGCTCCTATAATTCACCCCTCCACTTT. Protein product: CASSLVQGPRSSYNSPLHF.

The chain recombines TRBV28 with TRBJ1-1; D is perhaps TRBD1 (5 bases). CDR3 size: 14 residues. The germline V gene has CDR1 MDHEN and CDR2 SYDVKM. Deletions cut 7 bases from V and 0 bases from J, with 12 bases between. The chain's CDR3 is CASTLGGVNTEAFF. The CDR3 DNA is TGTGCCAGCACCTTGGGAGGGGTGAACACTGAAGCTTTCTTT.

The chain links TRBV7-9 to TRBJ2-7; 10 bases are shared with TRBD1. V was pared by 5 bases and J by 5 bases, with 9 bases of the junction left unmatched. CDR1 is SEHNR, CDR2 FQNEAQ, per germline (reference sequence). This CDR3 has 15 amino acids. The chain's CDR3 is CASSPRDRGWDEQYF. The CDR3 nucleotides are TGTGCCAGCAGCCCCCGGGACAGGGGATGGGACGAGCAGTACTTC. Full variable domain (remainder filled in from reference TRBV7-9 and TRBJ2-7): DTGVSQNPRHKITKRGQNVTFRCDPISEHNRLYWYRQTLGQGPEFLTYFQNEAQLEKSRLLSDRFSAERPKGSFSTLEIQRTEQGDSAMYLCASSPRDRGWDEQYFGPGTRLTVT.

This chain links TRBV19 with TRBJ1-4, with D hard to call. The CDR3 spans 16 residues. From germline, CDR1 is LNHDA and CDR2 SQIVND (reference sequence). V was clipped by 3 bases and J by 8 bases, with 19 bases between them. CDR3 sequence (DNA): TGTGCCAGTAGTATGCCTCGTGGGGAGGGAAAAGAAAAACTGTTTTTT. Its protein product is CASSMPRGEGKEKLFF.